This record concerns one TCR beta chain sequence. The data originate from a study of T-cell reconstitution after alpha-beta-depleted transplantation in children. For TCRbeta, the library was prepared with unique molecular identifiers. From the PCR reads, TCRdb called clonotypes with MiXCR, one entry per CDR3 protein. The sample records 600,000 to 700,000 distinct CDR3 sequences, over 10% being singletons. The germline V and J ends were trimmed by 8 bases and 0 bases, with 15 bases remaining between them. This CDR3 has 15 amino acids. The starting material was PBMCs, obtained before TCRalphabeta/CD19-depleted stem cell transplant. V is TRBV12-3 or TRBV12-4 and J is TRBJ2-3; D remains ambiguous. The receptor comes from a girl aged 2 to 10 with congenital amegakaryocytic thrombocytopenia, due to receive a stem cell transplant. The CDR3 region has the DNA TGTGCCAGCTTGCGTCGCGGCTTCAGCACAGATACGCAGTATTTT. The encoded protein is CASLRRGFSTDTQYF.